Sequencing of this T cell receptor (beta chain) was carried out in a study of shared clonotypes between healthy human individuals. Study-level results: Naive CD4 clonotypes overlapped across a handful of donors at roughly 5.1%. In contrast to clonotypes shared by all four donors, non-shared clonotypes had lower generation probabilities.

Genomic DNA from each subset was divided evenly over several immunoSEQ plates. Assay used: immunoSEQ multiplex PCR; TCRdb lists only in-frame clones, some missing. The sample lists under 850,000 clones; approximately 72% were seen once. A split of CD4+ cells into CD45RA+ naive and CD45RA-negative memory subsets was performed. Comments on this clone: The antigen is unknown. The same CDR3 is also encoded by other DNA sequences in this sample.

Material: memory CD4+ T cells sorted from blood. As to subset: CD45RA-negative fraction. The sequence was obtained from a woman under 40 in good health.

The CDR3 here is CASSSSVSSYNEQFF. Written as DNA, the CDR3 is TGTGCCAGCAGCTCCAGCGTGAGCTCCTACAATGAGCAGTTCTTC. This chain links TRBV27 with TRBJ2-1, with D hard to call. The length of the CDR3 is 15 residues. Trimming pared 6 bases from V and 0 bases from J, leaving 12 bases between. Per the germline V gene, CDR1 is MNHEY and CDR2 is SMNVEV (reference sequence).